These T cell receptor beta chains were read from a single sample in a study of blood T cells in healthy people across ages. TCRdb redid the calling of the 5' RACE reads with MiXCR, one entry per CDR3 protein. This table holds around 1,500,000 distinct CDR3 sequences, 42% found once. Sequenced input: blood. These receptors originate from a woman aged 18-29 years in good health. Both conserved end residues are part of each CDR3. Fields, in order: clone size, D gene, J gene, V gene, CDR3 protein, CDR3 DNA. The D gene is left open where the match is weak. Size values are once, few and many counts, or a class for expanded clones, and some rows have none.

.	.	TRBJ2-7	TRBV6-5	CASWDFYNEQYF	TGTGCCAGCTGGGACTTCTACAATGAGCAGTACTTC
.	.	TRBJ2-5	TRBV21-1	CASSKRDLAKDQYF	TGTGCCAGCAGCAAGCGGGACCTCGCTAAAGACCAGTACTTC
few	TRBD1	TRBJ2-7	TRBV7-2	CASSPGQGEGYEQYF	TGTGCCAGCAGCCCTGGACAGGGGGAGGGCTACGAGCAGTACTTC
.	TRBD1	TRBJ1-1	TRBV2	CAVDRVVAEAFF	TGTGCCGTTGACAGGGTGGTGGCTGAAGCTTTCTTT
.	.	TRBJ2-7	TRBV4-1	CASSQVKGAYEQYF	TGCGCCAGCAGCCAAGTTAAAGGGGCCTACGAGCAGTACTTC
.	.	TRBJ1-3	TRBV28	CASNSGGNTIYF	TGTGCCAGCAACTCGGGGGGAAACACCATATATTTT
few	TRBD2	TRBJ2-1	TRBV6-1	CASSALFSGRYTRNRYNEQFF	TGTGCCAGCAGTGCCTTGTTTAGCGGGAGATACACCCGAAACCGTTACAATGAGCAGTTCTTC
.	TRBD2	TRBJ2-3	TRBV7-9	CASSHPTSGTTDTQYF	TGTGCCAGCAGCCATCCCACTAGCGGCACCACAGATACGCAGTATTTT
.	.	TRBJ1-4	TRBV12-5	CASAIAPSGEKLFF	TGTGCTAGTGCGATTGCCCCAAGCGGTGAAAAACTGTTTTTT
few	.	TRBJ1-1	TRBV18	CASSPVAGDTEAFF	TGTGCCAGCTCTCCAGTAGCAGGGGACACTGAAGCTTTCTTT
.	.	TRBJ1-2	TRBV27	CASSLWAGEPDGYTF	TGTGCCAGCAGTTTATGGGCAGGGGAACCCGATGGCTACACCTTC
.	TRBD1	TRBJ1-5	TRBV5-5	CASSFRDRGQQPQHF	TGTGCCAGCAGCTTTAGGGACAGAGGGCAACAGCCCCAGCATTTT
.	TRBD2	TRBJ2-7	TRBV6-6	CASSYSILAGNNEQYF	TGTGCCAGCAGTTACTCGATTCTAGCGGGGAACAATGAGCAGTACTTC
.	TRBD1	TRBJ1-3	TRBV6-5	CASSYGTGFGNTIYF	TGTGCCAGCAGTTACGGGACAGGGTTTGGAAACACCATATATTTT
.	TRBD1	TRBJ2-5	TRBV15	CTTSSLGQAGETQYF	TGTACCACCAGCAGCTTGGGACAGGCAGGGGAGACCCAGTACTTC
.	.	TRBJ2-7	TRBV7-2	CASSLGGASDYNEQYF	TGTGCCAGCAGCTTAGGGGGGGCTAGCGACTACAATGAGCAGTACTTC
.	.	TRBJ2-6	TRBV7-9	CASSTSWATGANVLTF	TGTGCCAGCAGCACCTCGTGGGCTACTGGGGCCAACGTCCTGACTTTC
few	.	TRBJ1-5	TRBV20-1	CSARDLGTANQPQHF	TGCAGTGCTAGAGATCTCGGAACAGCGAATCAGCCCCAGCATTTT
.	.	TRBJ2-7	TRBV6-1	CASSAEFYEQYF	TGTGCCAGCAGTGCCGAGTTTTACGAGCAGTACTTC
.	TRBD2	TRBJ2-3	TRBV3-1	CASSPSTSPTQYF	TGTGCCAGCAGCCCCTCGACTAGCCCTACGCAGTATTTT
.	TRBD1	TRBJ2-7	TRBV20-1	CSAGRDRGLEQYF	TGCAGTGCTGGCCGGGACAGGGGTCTCGAGCAGTACTTC
.	TRBD2	TRBJ2-3	TRBV29-1	CSVGTAIAGTDTQYF	TGCAGCGTTGGTACTGCAATAGCGGGAACTGATACGCAGTATTTT
few	TRBD1	TRBJ2-7	TRBV3-1	CASRNTGGDEQYF	TGTGCCAGCAGGAATACAGGGGGCGACGAGCAGTACTTC
.	TRBD1	TRBJ2-7	TRBV5-1	CASSSRGQGIHEQYF	TGCGCCAGCAGCAGTCGCGGACAGGGCATCCACGAGCAGTACTTC
.	TRBD2	TRBJ2-7	TRBV5-4	CASSHGTSGPYNEQYF	TGTGCCAGCAGCCACGGGACTAGCGGTCCATACAATGAGCAGTACTTC
.	.	TRBJ2-3	TRBV6-5	CASSPSVYDTQYF	TGTGCCAGCAGCCCTAGCGTTTACGATACGCAGTATTTT
few	.	TRBJ2-1	TRBV6-4	CASSDSGGVKYNEQFF	TGTGCCAGCAGTGACTCTGGGGGAGTAAAATACAATGAGCAGTTCTTC
.	TRBD2	TRBJ2-3	TRBV5-1	CASSTGTSGTPDTQYF	TGCGCCAGCAGCACGGGGACTAGCGGGACCCCAGATACGCAGTATTTT
.	.	TRBJ1-4	TRBV11-2	CASSPRQMAEKLFF	TGTGCCAGCAGCCCTCGACAGATGGCTGAAAAACTGTTTTTT
.	.	TRBJ2-7	TRBV7-2	CASSLGGGAHTYEQYF	TGTGCCAGCAGCTTAGGAGGGGGGGCACATACCTACGAGCAGTACTTC
.	.	TRBJ1-2	TRBV3-1	CASSQDAWADSPYGYTF	TGTGCCAGCAGCCAAGATGCCTGGGCGGACAGCCCTTATGGCTACACCTTC
.	TRBD2	TRBJ2-5	TRBV20-1	CSARGLAGGRVEGTQYF	TGCAGTGCTAGGGGACTAGCGGGGGGCCGCGTTGAAGGGACCCAGTACTTC
.	.	TRBJ2-1	TRBV4-1	CSSSQDELAHLPNEQFF	TGCTCCAGCAGCCAAGATGAGCTAGCTCACCTACCCAATGAGCAGTTCTTC
few	TRBD2	TRBJ2-1	TRBV5-1	CASSLLAGETYNEQFF	TGCGCCAGCAGCTTGCTAGCGGGCGAAACCTACAATGAGCAGTTCTTC
.	TRBD1	TRBJ1-1	TRBV5-1	CASSFGTGTGHTEAFF	TGCGCCAGCAGCTTTGGGACAGGGACCGGGCACACTGAAGCTTTCTTT
.	TRBD1	TRBJ2-2	TRBV6-1	CASRKTGTGDTGELFF	TGTGCCAGTAGAAAGACCGGGACAGGGGACACCGGGGAGCTGTTTTTT
many	.	TRBJ1-1	TRBV6-5	CASSYGFPSSTEAFF	TGTGCCAGCAGTTACGGCTTCCCATCAAGCACTGAAGCTTTCTTT
few	.	TRBJ2-1	TRBV20-1	CSAGFPGGEQFF	TGCAGTGCTGGCTTCCCTGGGGGTGAGCAGTTCTTC
.	TRBD1	TRBJ1-1	TRBV12-3/TRBV12-4	CASRITPGQGKDWNTEAFF	TGTGCCAGCAGAATTACCCCCGGACAGGGGAAGGACTGGAACACTGAAGCTTTCTTT
.	.	TRBJ2-6	TRBV27	CASRPTGSGANVLTF	TGTGCCAGCAGACCGACAGGCTCTGGGGCCAACGTCCTGACTTTC
.	.	TRBJ1-1	TRBV18	CASSPPTGVFPEAFF	TGTGCCAGCTCACCCCCCACGGGGGTATTCCCTGAAGCTTTCTTT
once	TRBD1	TRBJ2-1	TRBV2	CASAGQGGGEQFF	TGTGCCAGCGCCGGACAGGGCGGAGGTGAGCAGTTCTTC
few	.	TRBJ2-1	TRBV12-3/TRBV12-4	CASSPSGRAYNEQFF	TGTGCCAGCAGCCCGAGCGGGCGGGCCTACAATGAGCAGTTCTTC